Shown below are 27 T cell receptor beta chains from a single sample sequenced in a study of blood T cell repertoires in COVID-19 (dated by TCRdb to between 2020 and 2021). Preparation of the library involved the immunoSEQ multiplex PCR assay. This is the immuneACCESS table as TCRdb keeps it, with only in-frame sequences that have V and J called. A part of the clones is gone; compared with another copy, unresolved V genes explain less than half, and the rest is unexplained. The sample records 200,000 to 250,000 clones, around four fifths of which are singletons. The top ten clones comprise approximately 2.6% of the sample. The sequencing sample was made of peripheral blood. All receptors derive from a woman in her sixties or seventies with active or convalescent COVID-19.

CDR3 sequence: CASSSKAGRTDTQYF. CDR3 coding DNA: TGCGCCAGCAGCTCGAAGGCGGGACGCACAGATACGCAGTATTTT. The rearrangement joins TRBV5-1 to TRBJ2-3, with D perhaps TRBD2 (6 bases). The germline CDR1 and CDR2 sequences are SGHRS and YFSETQ. The V end lost 3 bases, the J end lost 1 base, and 12 bases lay between the germline ends. This CDR3 region has 15 residues.

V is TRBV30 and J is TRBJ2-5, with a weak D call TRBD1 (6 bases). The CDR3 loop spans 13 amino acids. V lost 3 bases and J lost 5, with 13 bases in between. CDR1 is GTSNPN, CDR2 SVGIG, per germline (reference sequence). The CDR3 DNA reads TGTGCCTGGAGGGAGACAGGCTGGGAGACCCAGTACTTC. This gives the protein CAWRETGWETQYF.

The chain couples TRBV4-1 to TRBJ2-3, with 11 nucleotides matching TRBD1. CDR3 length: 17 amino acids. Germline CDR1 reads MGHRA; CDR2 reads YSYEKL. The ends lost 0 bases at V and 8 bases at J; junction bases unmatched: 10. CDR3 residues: CASSQDLGQGVGVTQYF. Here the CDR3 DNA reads TGCGCCAGCAGCCAAGATCTGGGACAGGGGGTTGGGGTTACGCAGTATTTT.

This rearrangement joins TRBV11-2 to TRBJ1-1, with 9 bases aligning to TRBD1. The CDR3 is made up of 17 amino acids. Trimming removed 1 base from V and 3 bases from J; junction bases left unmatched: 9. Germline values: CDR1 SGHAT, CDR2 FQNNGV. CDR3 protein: CASSLGHGQGKDTEAFF. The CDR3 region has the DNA TGTGCCAGCAGCTTAGGGCACGGACAGGGGAAGGACACTGAAGCTTTCTTT.

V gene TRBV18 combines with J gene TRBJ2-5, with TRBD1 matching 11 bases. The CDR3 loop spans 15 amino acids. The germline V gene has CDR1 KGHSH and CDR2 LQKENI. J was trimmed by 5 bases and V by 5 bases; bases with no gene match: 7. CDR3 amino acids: CASSSGQGVWETQYF. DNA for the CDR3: TGTGCCAGCTCATCGGGACAGGGGGTGTGGGAGACCCAGTACTTC.

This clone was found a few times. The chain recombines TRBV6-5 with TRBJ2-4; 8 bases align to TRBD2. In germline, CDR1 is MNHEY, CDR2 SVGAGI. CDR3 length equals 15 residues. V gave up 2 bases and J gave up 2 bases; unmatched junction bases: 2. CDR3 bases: TGTGCCAGCAGTTACGCGGGGGGCACCAAAAACATTCAGTACTTC. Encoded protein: CASSYAGGTKNIQYF.

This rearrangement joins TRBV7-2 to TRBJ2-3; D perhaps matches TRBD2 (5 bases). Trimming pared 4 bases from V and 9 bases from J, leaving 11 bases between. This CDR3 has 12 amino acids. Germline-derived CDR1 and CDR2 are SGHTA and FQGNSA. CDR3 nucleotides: TGTGCCAGCAGCTGGGGTGGCGGGACGCAGTATTTT. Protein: CASSWGGGTQYF.

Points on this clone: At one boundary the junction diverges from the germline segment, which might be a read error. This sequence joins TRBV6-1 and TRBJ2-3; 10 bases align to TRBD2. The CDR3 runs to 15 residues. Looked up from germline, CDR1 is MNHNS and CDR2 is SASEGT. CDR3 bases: TGTGCCAGCAGAGAAGCGGGGGGGGCAGCAGATACGCAGTATTTT. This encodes CASREAGGAADTQYF.

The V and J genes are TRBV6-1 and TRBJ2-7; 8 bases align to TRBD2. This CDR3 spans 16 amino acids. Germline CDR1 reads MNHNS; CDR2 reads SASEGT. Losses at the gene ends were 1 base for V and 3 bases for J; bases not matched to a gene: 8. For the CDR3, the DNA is TGTGCCAGCAGTGAAGTTGGTAGCGGGAAGTTCTACGAGCAGTACTTC. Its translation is CASSEVGSGKFYEQYF.

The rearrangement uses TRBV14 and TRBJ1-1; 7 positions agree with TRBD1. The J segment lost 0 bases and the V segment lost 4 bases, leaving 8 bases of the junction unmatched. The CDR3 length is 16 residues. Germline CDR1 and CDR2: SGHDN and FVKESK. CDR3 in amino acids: CASSLAPTGVNTEAFF. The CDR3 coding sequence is TGTGCCAGCAGCCTAGCCCCTACAGGGGTGAACACTGAAGCTTTCTTT.

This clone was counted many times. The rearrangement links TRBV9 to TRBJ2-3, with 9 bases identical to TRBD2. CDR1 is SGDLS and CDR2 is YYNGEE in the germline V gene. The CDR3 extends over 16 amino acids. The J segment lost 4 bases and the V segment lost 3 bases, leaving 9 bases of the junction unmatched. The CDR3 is CASSALGSGGADTQYF. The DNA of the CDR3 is TGTGCCAGCAGCGCCCTGGGTAGCGGGGGTGCAGATACGCAGTATTTT.

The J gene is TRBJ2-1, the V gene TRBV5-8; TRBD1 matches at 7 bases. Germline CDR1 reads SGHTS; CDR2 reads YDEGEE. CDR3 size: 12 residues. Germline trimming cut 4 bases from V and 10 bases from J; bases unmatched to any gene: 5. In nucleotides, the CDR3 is TGTGCCAGCAGCCGGTACAGGGGAGAGCAGTTCTTC. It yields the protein CASSRYRGEQFF. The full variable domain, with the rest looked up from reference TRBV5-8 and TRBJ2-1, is EAGVTQSPTHLIKTRGQQATLRCSPISGHTSVYWYQQALGLGLQFLLWYDEGEERNRGNFPPRFSGRQFPNYSSELNVNALELEDSALYLCASSRYRGEQFFGPGTRLTVL.

The CDR3 protein is CASSPYTGGTYGYTF. DNA of the CDR3: TGTGCCAGCAGTCCGTACACGGGGGGGACTTATGGCTACACCTTC. The rearrangement uses TRBV28 and TRBJ1-2, with D possibly TRBD1 on 5 matching bases. Germline V CDR1 and CDR2: MDHEN, SYDVKM. Trimming removed 5 bases at V and 5 bases at J, with 18 bases between. This CDR3 region has 15 residues.

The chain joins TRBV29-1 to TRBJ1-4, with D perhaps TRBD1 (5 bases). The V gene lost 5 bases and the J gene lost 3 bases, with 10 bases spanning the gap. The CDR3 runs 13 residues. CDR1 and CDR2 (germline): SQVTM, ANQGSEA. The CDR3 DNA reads TGCAGCGTTTCTAGGGGTTCTAATGAAAAACTGTTTTTT. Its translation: CSVSRGSNEKLFF.

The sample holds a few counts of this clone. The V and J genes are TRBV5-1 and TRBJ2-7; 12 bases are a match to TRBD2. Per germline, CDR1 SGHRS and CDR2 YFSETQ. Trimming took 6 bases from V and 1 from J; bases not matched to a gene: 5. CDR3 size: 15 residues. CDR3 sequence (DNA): TGCGCCAGCATCGGAACTAGCGGGGGGTCCTACGAGCAGTACTTC. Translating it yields CASIGTSGGSYEQYF.

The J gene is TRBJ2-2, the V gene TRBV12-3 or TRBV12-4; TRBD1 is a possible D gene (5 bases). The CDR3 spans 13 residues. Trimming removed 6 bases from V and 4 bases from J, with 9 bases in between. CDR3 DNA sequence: TGTGCCAGCAGGTCGCAGGGCACCGGGGAGCTGTTTTTT. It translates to CASRSQGTGELFF.

Here the CDR3 DNA reads TGTGCCAGCGGACAGGGTATATACAATGAGCAGTTCTTC. It encodes CASGQGIYNEQFF. The V and J genes are TRBV9 and TRBJ2-1; TRBD1 aligns across 8 bases. Germline values: CDR1 SGDLS, CDR2 YYNGEE. The V gene end was trimmed by 7 bases and the J gene end by 4 bases; junction bases not matched to a gene: 4. The CDR3 loop spans 13 amino acids.

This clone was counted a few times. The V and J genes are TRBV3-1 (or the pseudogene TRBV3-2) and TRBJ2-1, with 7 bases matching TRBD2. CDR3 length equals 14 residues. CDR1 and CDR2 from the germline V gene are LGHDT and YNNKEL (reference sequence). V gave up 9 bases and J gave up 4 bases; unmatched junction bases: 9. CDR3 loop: CASRTSDSYNEQFF. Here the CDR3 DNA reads TGTGCCAGTCGAACTAGCGACTCATACAATGAGCAGTTCTTC.

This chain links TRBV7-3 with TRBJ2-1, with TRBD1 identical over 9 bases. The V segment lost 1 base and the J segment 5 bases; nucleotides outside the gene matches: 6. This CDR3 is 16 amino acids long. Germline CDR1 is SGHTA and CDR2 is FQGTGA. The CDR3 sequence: CASSLMGTGLDNEQFF. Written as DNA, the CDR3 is TGTGCCAGCAGCTTAATGGGGACAGGGCTCGACAATGAGCAGTTCTTC.

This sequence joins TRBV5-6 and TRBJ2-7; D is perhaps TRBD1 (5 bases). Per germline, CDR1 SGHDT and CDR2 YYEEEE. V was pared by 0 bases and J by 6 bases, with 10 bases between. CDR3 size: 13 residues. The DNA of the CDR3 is TGTGCCAGCAGCTTGGAAAGGGGTAGCGAGCAGTACTTC. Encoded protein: CASSLERGSEQYF.

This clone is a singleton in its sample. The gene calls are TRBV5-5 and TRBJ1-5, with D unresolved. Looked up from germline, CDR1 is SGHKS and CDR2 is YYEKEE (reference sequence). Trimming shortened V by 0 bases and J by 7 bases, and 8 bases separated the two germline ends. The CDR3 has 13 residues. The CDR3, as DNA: TGTGCCAGCAGCTTGGAAAGGAGGCAGCCCCAGCATTTT. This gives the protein CASSLERRQPQHF.

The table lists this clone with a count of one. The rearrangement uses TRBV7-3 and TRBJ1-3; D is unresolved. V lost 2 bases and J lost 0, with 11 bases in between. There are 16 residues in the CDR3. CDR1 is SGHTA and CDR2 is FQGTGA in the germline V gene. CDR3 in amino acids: CASSLEHEPSGNTIYF. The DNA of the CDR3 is TGTGCCAGCAGCTTAGAACACGAACCCTCTGGAAACACCATATATTTT.

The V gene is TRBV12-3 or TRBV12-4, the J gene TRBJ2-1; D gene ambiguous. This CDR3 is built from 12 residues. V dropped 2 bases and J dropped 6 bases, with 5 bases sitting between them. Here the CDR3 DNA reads TGTGCCAGCAGTTTACTACCCAATGAGCAGTTCTTC. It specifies CASSLLPNEQFF.

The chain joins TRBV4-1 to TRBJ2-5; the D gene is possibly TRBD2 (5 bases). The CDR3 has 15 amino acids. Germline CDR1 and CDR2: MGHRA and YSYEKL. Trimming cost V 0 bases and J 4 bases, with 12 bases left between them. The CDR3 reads CASSQESVRVETQYF. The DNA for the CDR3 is TGCGCCAGCAGCCAAGAGTCAGTGAGGGTAGAGACCCAGTACTTC.

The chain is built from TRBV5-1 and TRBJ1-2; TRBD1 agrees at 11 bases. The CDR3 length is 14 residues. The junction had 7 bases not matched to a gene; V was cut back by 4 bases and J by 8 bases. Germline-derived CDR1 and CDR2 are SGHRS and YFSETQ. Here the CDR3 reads CASSIGTGGRGYTF. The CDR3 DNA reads TGCGCCAGCAGCATTGGGACAGGGGGACGGGGCTACACCTTC.

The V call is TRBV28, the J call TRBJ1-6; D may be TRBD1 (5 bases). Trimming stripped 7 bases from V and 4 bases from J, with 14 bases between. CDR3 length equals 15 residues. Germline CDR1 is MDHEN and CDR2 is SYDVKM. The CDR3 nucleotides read TGTGCCAGCATAAGAGTAGGGACTTATAATTCACCCCTCCACTTT. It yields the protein CASIRVGTYNSPLHF. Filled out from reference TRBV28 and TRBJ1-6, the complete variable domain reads DVKVTQSSRYLVKRTGEKVFLECVQDMDHENMFWYRQDPGLGLRLIYFSYDVKMKEKGDIPEGYSVSREKKERFSLILESASTNQTSMYLCASIRVGTYNSPLHFGNGTRLTVT.

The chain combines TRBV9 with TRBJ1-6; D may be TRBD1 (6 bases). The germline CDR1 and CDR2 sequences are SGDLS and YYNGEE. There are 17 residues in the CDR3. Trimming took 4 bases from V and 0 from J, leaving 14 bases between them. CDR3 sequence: CASSLRGSSSYNSPLHF. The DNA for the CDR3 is TGTGCCAGCAGCTTGAGGGGGTCTAGCTCCTATAATTCACCCCTCCACTTT.